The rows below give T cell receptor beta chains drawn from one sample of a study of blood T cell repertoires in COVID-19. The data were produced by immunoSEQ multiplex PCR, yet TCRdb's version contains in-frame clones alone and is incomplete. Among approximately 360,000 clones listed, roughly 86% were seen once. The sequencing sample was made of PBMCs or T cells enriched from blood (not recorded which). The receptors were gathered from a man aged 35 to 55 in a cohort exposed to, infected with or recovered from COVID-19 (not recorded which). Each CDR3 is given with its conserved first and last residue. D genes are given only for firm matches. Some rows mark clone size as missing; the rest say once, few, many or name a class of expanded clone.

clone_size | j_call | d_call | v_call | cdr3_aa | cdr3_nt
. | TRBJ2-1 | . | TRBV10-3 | CAISDRQSNEQFF | TGTGCCATCAGTGACAGGCAGAGCAATGAGCAGTTCTTC
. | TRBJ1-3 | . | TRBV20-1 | CSASRTAGNTIYF | TGCAGTGCCAGTCGGACAGCTGGAAACACCATATATTTT
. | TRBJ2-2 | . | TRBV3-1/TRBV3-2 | CASSQEGRWAGELFF | TGTGCCAGCAGCCAAGAGGGCAGATGGGCCGGGGAGCTGTTTTTT
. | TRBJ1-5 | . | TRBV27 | CASSLGVSNQPQHF | TGTGCCAGCAGTTTGGGCGTTAGCAATCAGCCCCAGCATTTT
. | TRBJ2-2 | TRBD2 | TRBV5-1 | CASSWGLAGMNTGELFF | TGCGCCAGCAGCTGGGGACTAGCGGGAATGAACACCGGGGAGCTGTTTTTT
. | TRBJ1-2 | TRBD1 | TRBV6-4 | CASRTKPRDRDYGYTF | TGTGCCAGCAGGACTAAACCCCGGGACAGGGACTATGGCTACACCTTC
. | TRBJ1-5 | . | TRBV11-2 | CASSSGGGFNQPQHF | TGTGCCAGCAGTTCAGGTGGGGGCTTCAATCAGCCCCAGCATTTT
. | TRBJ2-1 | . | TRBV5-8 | CASSWVGLQGIDEQFF | TGTGCCAGCAGCTGGGTGGGACTCCAGGGTATCGATGAGCAGTTCTTC
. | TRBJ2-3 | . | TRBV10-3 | CAISESSWLARTRKNTDTQYF | TGTGCCATCAGTGAGTCGAGTTGGCTAGCGAGAACCCGAAAAAACACAGATACGCAGTATTTT
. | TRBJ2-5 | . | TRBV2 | CASSKIQAQETQYF | TGTGCCAGCAGCAAGATTCAGGCCCAAGAGACCCAGTACTTC
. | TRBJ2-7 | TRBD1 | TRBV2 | CATSRQGARGTYEQYF | TGTGCCACCTCCCGACAGGGGGCCAGAGGCACCTACGAGCAGTACTTC
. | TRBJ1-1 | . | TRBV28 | CASSLSQGGVEAFF | TGTGCCAGCAGTTTATCACAGGGAGGGGTTGAAGCTTTCTTT
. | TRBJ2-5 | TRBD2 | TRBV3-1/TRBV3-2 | CASSQRGGRGETQYF | TGTGCCAGCAGCCAGCGGGGCGGGAGAGGGGAGACCCAGTACTTC
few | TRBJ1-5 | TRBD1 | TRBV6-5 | CASRGQTSNQPQHF | TGTGCCAGCAGGGGACAGACTAGCAATCAGCCCCAGCATTTT
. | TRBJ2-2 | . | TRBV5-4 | CASSFYKGTGELFF | TGTGCCAGCAGCTTCTACAAGGGGACCGGGGAGCTGTTTTTT
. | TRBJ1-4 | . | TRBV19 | CASSIAGGRNEKLFF | TGTGCCAGTAGTATAGCCGGGGGGCGGAATGAAAAACTGTTTTTT
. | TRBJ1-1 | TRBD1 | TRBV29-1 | CSAKFWTGFTEAFF | TGCAGCGCCAAGTTTTGGACAGGGTTTACTGAAGCTTTCTTT
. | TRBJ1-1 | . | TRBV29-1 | CSVEGARADTEAFF | TGCAGCGTTGAAGGGGCCAGGGCGGACACTGAAGCTTTCTTT
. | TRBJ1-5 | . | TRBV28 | CASSLRQGNQPQHF | TGTGCCAGCAGTTTACGTCAGGGGAATCAGCCCCAGCATTTT